This T cell receptor beta chain was obtained from a study of T cell changes during pregnancy in multiple sclerosis. V gave up 0 bases and J gave up 5 bases; unmatched junction bases: 7. The CDR3 extends over 15 amino acids. Per germline, CDR1 GTSNPN and CDR2 SVGIG (reference sequence). The protocol was immunoSEQ multiplex PCR, while the TCRdb copy is restricted to in-frame clones and leaves out a portion. The sample has about 69,000 clones, 80% to 95% seen once; the top ten hold less than 2%. This chain uses TRBV30 with TRBJ2-5, with TRBD2 matching over 9 bases. The sample consisted of peripheral blood, taken in the third trimester of pregnancy. This sequence originates from a female donor in good health, enrolled as a control in a pregnancy study. The CDR3 region has the DNA TGTGCCTGGAGTGTACTGGCGGGGGGGCCTGAGACCCAGTACTTC. It specifies CAWSVLAGGPETQYF.